The source of this T cell receptor beta chain is a study of T cell repertoires in cytomegalovirus infection (dated by TCRdb to between 2018 and 2021). For the study in its entirety: The peptide stimulations were aimed at well-studied HLA-B-restricted epitopes as well as recently identified HLA-C-restricted CMV epitopes, whose presentation resists viral immunomodulation. Because public TCR beta signatures pointed to carriage of CMV infection together with the matching HLA type, the HLA type of each donor mattered for the analysis. The full study reports these points: In both this cohort and an independent cohort of 350 to 400 donors, the cumulative frequency of public TCR beta family members distinguished carriers of CMV infection plus the relevant HLA type. The ex vivo response was dominated by HLA-C-restricted CMV-specific TCR beta clonotypes, which also provided the single most frequent clonotype in two of eight donors.

Comments on this clonotype: Its antigen has not been determined. The record has no base qualities; no much larger clone is one base away.

In the paper's terms, the treatment or condition label means: in vitro stimulation with specific CMV peptide epitopes to enrich CMV-specific T cells. Sequencing was performed on an Illumina HiSeq 1500. The public reads were reanalyzed by TCRdb: fastp trimming at Q25, MiXCR alignment, in-frame beta chains only. All rows with the same CDR3 protein become a single entry with the most common DNA and genes. Counted in this sample were roughly 570,000 distinct CDR3 sequences; 40% of them appeared once. The top ten clones comprise about 46% of the sample. Measured from the cysteine to the phenylalanine, the CDR3 is 15 residues long. The read is trimmed to its CDR3 DNA, 45 bases read in frame from base 1. Based on the germline V gene (reference sequence), the CDR1 and CDR2 sequences are MNHEY and SMNVEV. V and J are truncated by 5 bases and 6 bases respectively, leaving an intervening sequence of 19 bases.

The rearrangement joined TRBV27 to TRBJ1-1, with the D gene too uncertain to name. This clonotype was obtained from a human donor in good health (CMV status not recorded). Some clones in this sample may be carry-over from other donors' samples. The sequencing here drew on cultured PBMCs, taken from culture after CMV antigen stimulation. CDR3 sequence: CASSQPPGSGAEAFF. The DNA sequence is given as TGTGCCAGCAGTCAACCCCCCGGGTCTGGGGCTGAAGCTTTCTTT.